This T cell receptor beta chain originates from a study of shared clonotypes between healthy human individuals. About the research overall: CD4 naive and memory got three plates each, CD8 naive two, CD8 memory one. Study results and limitations: Four donors shared approximately 5% of their naive CD4 clonotypes.

Samples underwent the assay at deep level. Here immunoSEQ multiplex PCR was the method, and the copy in TCRdb shows in-frame clones only, minus some. Seen here are 730,000 or so clones, approximately 75% observed once, and the top ten hold approximately 1.8%. Note on this clone: What it binds is unknown.

This CDR3 has 16 residues. Trimming at V came to 4 bases and at J to 1 base, leaving 10 bases not matched to a gene. CDR1 and CDR2 from the germline V gene are SGHRS and YFSETQ. The sample consisted of memory CD4+ T cells sorted from blood. Noted subset: CD45RA-negative fraction. The V and J genes are TRBV5-1 and TRBJ1-1, with 7 bases fitting TRBD1. The receptor comes from a woman aged 30 to 39 in good health. Here the CDR3 reads CASSPLDRDGNTEAFF. CDR3 in DNA: TGCGCCAGCAGCCCCTTAGACAGGGACGGGAACACTGAAGCTTTCTTT.